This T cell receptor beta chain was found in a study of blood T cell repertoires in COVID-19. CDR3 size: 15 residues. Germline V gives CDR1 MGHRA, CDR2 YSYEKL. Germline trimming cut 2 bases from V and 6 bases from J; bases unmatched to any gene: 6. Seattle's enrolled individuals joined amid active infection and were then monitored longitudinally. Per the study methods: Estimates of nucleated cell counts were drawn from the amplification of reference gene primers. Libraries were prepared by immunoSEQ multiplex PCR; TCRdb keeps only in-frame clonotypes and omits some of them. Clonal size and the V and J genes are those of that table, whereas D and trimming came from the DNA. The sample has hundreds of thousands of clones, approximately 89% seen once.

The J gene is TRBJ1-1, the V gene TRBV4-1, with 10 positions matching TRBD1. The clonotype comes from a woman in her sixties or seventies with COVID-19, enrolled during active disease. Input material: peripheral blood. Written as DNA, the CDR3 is TGCGCCAGCAGCCAACCGGGACAGGGGAGTGCTGAAGCTTTCTTT. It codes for CASSQPGQGSAEAFF.